The 17 T cell receptor beta chains listed next were all sequenced from one sample in a study of early T cells in non-severe SARS-CoV-2 infection. Using its own MiXCR run on the 5' RACE reads, TCRdb lists one record per CDR3 protein. This table holds some 40,000 distinct CDR3 sequences, roughly 5% found once. Sequenced: whole blood. The receptors originated from an adult who was a healthcare worker with PCR-confirmed SARS-CoV-2 infection or an uninfected control (not recorded which).

This clonotype was seen at least ten times. The chain recombines TRBV6-2 or TRBV6-3 with TRBJ1-1; D not resolved. Between the trimmed V and J ends, which lost 4 bases and 3 bases, there was a span of 12 bases. Germline V gene lookup returns CDR1 MNHEY and CDR2 SVGEGT. The CDR3 length is 14 residues. Here the CDR3 reads CASSSQGQYTEAFF. The CDR3 coding sequence is TGTGCCAGCAGTTCCCAAGGGCAGTACACTGAAGCTTTCTTT.

The chain employs TRBV4-2 and TRBJ2-7, with D possibly being TRBD1 (6 bases). CDR1 and CDR2 (germline): LGHNA, YNFKEQ. This CDR3 is built from 18 residues. V dropped 0 bases and J dropped 4 bases, with 22 bases sitting between them. The CDR3 DNA sequence: TGTGCCAGCAGCCAAGATTACTTTTCCAGAGGGGGAGCGTACGAGCAGTACTTC. It specifies CASSQDYFSRGGAYEQYF.

This clonotype was seen at least ten times. This chain connects TRBV7-9 to TRBJ1-1, with 8 positions matching TRBD1. The J segment lost 3 bases and the V segment lost 6 bases, leaving 9 bases of the junction unmatched. The length of the CDR3 is 15 residues. Germline CDR1 is SEHNR and CDR2 is FQNEAQ (reference sequence). The CDR3 nucleotides are TGTGCCAGCAGTTTGACAGGGGTCGCGGACACTGAAGCTTTCTTT. This gives the protein CASSLTGVADTEAFF. The full variable domain, in which reference TRBV7-9 and TRBJ1-1 provide the parts outside the CDR3, is DTGVSQNPRHKITKRGQNVTFRCDPISEHNRLYWYRQTLGQGPEFLTYFQNEAQLEKSRLLSDRFSAERPKGSFSTLEIQRTEQGDSAMYLCASSLTGVADTEAFFGQGTRLTVV.

This clonotype was seen repeatedly, ten times or more. The chain has TRBV2 and TRBJ1-5; D not certain. The CDR3 is 15 amino acids. The V gene's germline CDR1 is SNHLY and CDR2 FYNNEI. Between the trimmed V and J ends, which lost 3 bases and 4 bases, there was a span of 13 bases. The DNA for the CDR3 is TGTGCCAGCAGTGATCGTCCCGGACCTAATCAGCCCCAGCATTTT. Its translation: CASSDRPGPNQPQHF. Complete variable domain (other parts from reference TRBV2 and TRBJ1-5): EPEVTQTPSHQVTQMGQEVILRCVPISNHLYFYWYRQILGQKVEFLVSFYNNEISEKSEIFDDQFSVERPDGSNFTLKIRSTKLEDSAMYFCASSDRPGPNQPQHFGDGTRLSIL.

This clonotype was counted ten times or more. The CDR3 DNA is TGTGCCAGCTCACCCAGGCGGGGCAAAACCGGGGAGCTGTTTTTT. It translates to CASSPRRGKTGELFF. V gene TRBV18 combines with J gene TRBJ2-2; tentative D call: TRBD2 (6 bases). This CDR3 has 15 amino acids. Trimming shortened V by 3 bases and J by 5 bases, and 13 bases separated the two germline ends. The germline gives CDR1 KGHSH, CDR2 LQKENI.

This clonotype was seen at least ten times. The chain couples TRBV12-3 or TRBV12-4 to TRBJ2-1; 9 positions agree with TRBD1. Trimming took 6 bases from V and 8 from J; bases not matched to a gene: 8. The CDR3 covers 14 residues. The CDR3 spells CASRPRDRVYEQFF. The CDR3 nucleotides read TGTGCCAGCAGGCCCCGGGACAGGGTGTATGAGCAGTTCTTC.

The sample holds many counts of this clonotype. The gene calls are TRBV30 and TRBJ2-3; no definite D call. The CDR3 is made up of 12 amino acids. Germline lookup yields CDR1 GTSNPN and CDR2 SVGIG (reference sequence). V was clipped by 2 bases and J by 2 bases, with 5 bases between them. CDR3 sequence: CAWSKITDTQYF. CDR3 DNA sequence: TGTGCCTGGAGTAAGATCACAGATACGCAGTATTTT.

This clonotype was seen many times. The chain is built from TRBV28 and TRBJ2-7; tentatively, D is TRBD1 (6 bases). The length of the CDR3 is 13 residues. Trimming removed 10 bases from V and 2 bases from J, with 15 bases in between. Germline V gene data show CDR1 as MDHEN and CDR2 as SYDVKM. CDR3 loop: CATNRDNTYEQYF. DNA of the CDR3: TGTGCCACTAACCGGGACAACACCTACGAGCAGTACTTC.

This clonotype has more than one count but fewer than ten. CDR3 protein: CASRRYSLAGGPNEQFF. The CDR3 DNA reads as TGTGCCAGTAGACGGTACTCTCTAGCGGGGGGGCCTAATGAGCAGTTCTTC. The chain links TRBV19 to TRBJ2-1; 12 bases are a match to TRBD2. Germline V gene data show CDR1 as LNHDA and CDR2 as SQIVND (reference sequence). V lost 6 bases, J lost 7 bases, and 13 bases stayed unmatched. This CDR3 has 17 amino acids.

The sample holds many counts of this clonotype. The J gene is TRBJ1-1, the V gene TRBV7-9; D is possibly TRBD1 (6 bases). V was cut by 11 bases and J by 4 bases, with 11 bases left in between. Germline CDR1 SEHNR, CDR2 FQNEAQ (reference sequence). CDR3 size: 11 residues. The CDR3 coding sequence is TGTGCCTCCTGGGGGGCCACTGAAGCTTTCTTT. Protein sequence: CASWGATEAFF. Full variable domain (remainder filled in from reference TRBV7-9 and TRBJ1-1): DTGVSQNPRHKITKRGQNVTFRCDPISEHNRLYWYRQTLGQGPEFLTYFQNEAQLEKSRLLSDRFSAERPKGSFSTLEIQRTEQGDSAMYLCASWGATEAFFGQGTRLTVV.

V gene TRBV2 combines with J gene TRBJ2-7; 14 bases match TRBD2. The V segment lost 10 bases and the J segment 6 bases; nucleotides outside the gene matches: 5. The CDR3 length is 13 residues. CDR1 is SNHLY, CDR2 FYNNEI, per germline. The CDR3 is CATLGLAGGEQYF. The DNA for the CDR3 is TGTGCCACCCTAGGACTAGCGGGAGGCGAGCAGTACTTC. Full variable domain (rest looked up from reference TRBV2 and TRBJ2-7): EPEVTQTPSHQVTQMGQEVILRCVPISNHLYFYWYRQILGQKVEFLVSFYNNEISEKSEIFDDQFSVERPDGSNFTLKIRSTKLEDSAMYFCATLGLAGGEQYFGPGTRLTVT.

This clonotype has at least ten counts. CDR3: CSARDSSGRSYNEQFF. CDR3 DNA: TGCAGTGCTAGGGACTCTAGCGGGAGGTCCTACAATGAGCAGTTCTTC. The V call is TRBV20-1, the J call TRBJ2-1, with 11 bases lining up with TRBD2. Germline-derived CDR1 and CDR2 are DFQATT and SNEGSKA (reference sequence). J was trimmed by 1 base and V by 3 bases; bases with no gene match: 5. The CDR3 extends over 16 amino acids.

This clonotype was counted ten times or more. The J gene is TRBJ2-4, the V gene TRBV20-1; 14 nucleotides agree with TRBD2. The germline gives CDR1 DFQATT, CDR2 SNEGSKA (reference sequence). This CDR3 comprises 16 residues. V lost 6 bases and J lost 9; bases outside the gene matches: 13. The CDR3, as DNA: TGCAGTGCCGCTAGGACTAGCGGGAGGCAGGTCGGCATTCAGTACTTC. Translating it yields CSAARTSGRQVGIQYF.

This clonotype has a count of ten or more. V usage is TRBV7-6 and J usage is TRBJ2-5; D remains ambiguous. Germline V gene data show CDR1 as SGHVS and CDR2 as FNYEAQ. The CDR3 consists of 13 residues. The V end was cut by 5 bases, the J end by 2 bases, with 9 bases between. The CDR3 region has the DNA TGTGCCAGCAGCCGGGCCCGGCAAGAGACCCAGTACTTC. Translated: CASSRARQETQYF.

Judged by abundance, this clonotype is medium-sized. The V gene is TRBV20-1, the J gene TRBJ2-1, with 8 nucleotides matching TRBD1. J was trimmed by 7 bases and V by 5 bases; bases with no gene match: 10. Per the germline V gene, CDR1 is DFQATT and CDR2 is SNEGSKA (reference sequence). The CDR3 is 14 amino acids. The CDR3 protein is CSAAEGQGGNEQFF. The CDR3 nucleotides read TGCAGTGCTGCGGAAGGACAGGGTGGGAATGAGCAGTTCTTC.

The chain employs TRBV6-6 and TRBJ1-5; D might be TRBD1 (5 bases). The ends were cut back, 6 bases at V and 7 bases at J, with 10 bases in the middle. Germline lookup yields CDR1 MNHNY and CDR2 SVGAGI (reference sequence). The CDR3 totals 12 residues. CDR3 region: CASSDQGQPQHF. CDR3 in DNA: TGTGCCAGCAGCGATCAGGGACAGCCCCAGCATTTT.

In this sample, this clonotype turned up a few times. The chain combines TRBV2 with TRBJ1-1; a possible D gene is TRBD1 (5 bases). Trimming removed 8 bases at V and 7 bases at J, with 14 bases between. Germline values: CDR1 SNHLY, CDR2 FYNNEI. The length of the CDR3 is 12 residues. CDR3 in amino acids: CASVQGEIEAFF. DNA for the CDR3: TGTGCCAGCGTTCAGGGTGAGATTGAAGCTTTCTTT.